The present T cell receptor (beta chain) was sequenced within a study of monozygotic twins with inflammatory bowel disease. This CDR3 comprises 14 residues. CDR1 MDHEN and CDR2 SYDVKM come from the germline V gene. Points from the study as a whole: Repertoire similarity did not differ between concordant and discordant twins, perhaps due to limited power.

Concerning this clonotype: Its antigen is unidentified.

From roughly 3,200 ng of total RNA, each TCR library was prepared. Template switching appended UMIs that held a 6-nucleotide sample barcode. TCRdb reanalyzed the 5' RACE reads, giving one entry per CDR3 protein sequence and no DNA. The specimen's table records about 300,000 distinct CDR3 sequences. RNA in its total form was extracted from whole blood, and T cells were not sorted. The sample comprised blood. This chain connects TRBV28 to TRBJ2-7; TCRdb's assignment of TRBD1 cannot be checked, as there is no DNA. The receptor's source is a human donor with ulcerative colitis or Crohn's disease, or a healthy co-twin of an affected twin (not recorded which). CDR3 protein: CASSFTGGSRGTNF. Filled out from reference TRBV28 and TRBJ2-7, the complete variable domain reads DVKVTQSSRYLVKRTGEKVFLECVQDMDHENMFWYRQDPGLGLRLIYFSYDVKMKEKGDIPEGYSVSREKKERFSLILESASTNQTSMYLCASSFTGGSRGTNFGPGTRLTVT.